Listed here is a single T cell receptor (beta chain). Its antigen is unidentified. This entry is derived from a study of T cell responses to AZD1222 COVID-19 vaccine. The assay was immunoSEQ multiplex PCR, and TCRdb's table has in-frame clones only and misses some. The sample lists roughly 180,000 clones; 90% to 95% were seen once. Study results and caveats: Nearly half of spike-specific TCRs reportedly target variant regions that are unmutated in the B.1.351 and B.1.1.7 variants. Females outnumbered males among donors, who were mostly white British; clonal diversity was possibly underestimated. Spike-specific TCR depth and breadth grew after two AZD1222 doses.

V shed 2 bases and J shed 6 bases, with 13 bases lying between them. Germline CDR1 MNHEY, CDR2 SVGAGI. CDR3 length equals 14 residues. This receptor was taken from an adult who received the MenACWY meningococcal vaccine as a control. Sequencing used peripheral blood, obtained 28 days after the second dose of the MenACWY control vaccine. The chain employs TRBV6-5 and TRBJ1-1, with D possibly being TRBD1 (5 bases). The CDR3 region is CASSYGQGEAEAFF. DNA of the CDR3: TGTGCCAGCAGTTACGGGCAGGGTGAGGCTGAAGCTTTCTTT.